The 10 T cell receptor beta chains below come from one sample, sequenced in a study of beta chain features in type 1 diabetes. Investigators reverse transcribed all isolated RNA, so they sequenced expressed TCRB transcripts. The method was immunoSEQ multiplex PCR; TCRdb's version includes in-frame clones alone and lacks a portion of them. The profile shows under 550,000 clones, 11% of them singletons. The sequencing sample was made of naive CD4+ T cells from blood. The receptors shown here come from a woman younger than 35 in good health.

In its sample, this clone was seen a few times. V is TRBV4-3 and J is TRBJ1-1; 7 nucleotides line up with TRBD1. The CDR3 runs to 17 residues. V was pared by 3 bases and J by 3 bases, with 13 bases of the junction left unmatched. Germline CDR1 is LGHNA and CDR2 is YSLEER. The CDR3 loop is CASSHSAKGAKYTEAFF. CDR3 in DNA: TGCGCCAGCAGCCATTCAGCTAAGGGGGCAAAGTACACTGAAGCTTTCTTT.

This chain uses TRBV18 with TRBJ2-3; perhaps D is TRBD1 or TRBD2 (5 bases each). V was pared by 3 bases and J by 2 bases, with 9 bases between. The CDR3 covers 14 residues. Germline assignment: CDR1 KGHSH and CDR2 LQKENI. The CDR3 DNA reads TGTGCCAGCTCACCCTGGGACGACACAGATACGCAGTATTTT. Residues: CASSPWDDTDTQYF. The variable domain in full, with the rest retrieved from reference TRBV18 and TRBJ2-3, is NAGVMQNPRHLVRRRGQEARLRCSPMKGHSHVYWYRQLPEEGLKFMVYLQKENIIDESGMPKERFSAEFPKEGPSILRIQQVVRGDSAAYFCASSPWDDTDTQYFGPGTRLTVL.

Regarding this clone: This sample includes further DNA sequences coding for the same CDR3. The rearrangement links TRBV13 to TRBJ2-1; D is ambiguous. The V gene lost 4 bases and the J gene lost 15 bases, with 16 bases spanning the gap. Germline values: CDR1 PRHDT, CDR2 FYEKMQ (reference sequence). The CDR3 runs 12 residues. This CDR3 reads CASSSPRGVLFF. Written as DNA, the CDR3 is TGTGCCAGCAGCTCTCCCCGAGGCGTCCTGTTCTTC.

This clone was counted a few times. The CDR3 reads CASSQGQTYNEQFF. The CDR3 DNA reads TGCGCCAGCAGCCAAGGGCAGACTTACAATGAGCAGTTCTTC. The rearrangement links TRBV4-3 to TRBJ2-1; D gene unclear. V shed 1 base and J shed 4 bases, with 8 bases lying between them. Germline V gene lookup returns CDR1 LGHNA and CDR2 YSLEER. The length of the CDR3 is 14 residues.

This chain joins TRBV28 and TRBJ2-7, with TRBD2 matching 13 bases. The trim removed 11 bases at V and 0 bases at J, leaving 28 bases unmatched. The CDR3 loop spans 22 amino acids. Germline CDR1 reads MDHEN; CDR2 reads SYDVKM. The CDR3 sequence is CARPTDRSTGTSGASSSYEQYV. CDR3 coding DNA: TGTGCCCGTCCGACGGACCGTTCTACCGGGACTAGCGGGGCCTCGAGCTCCTACGAGCAGTACGTC.

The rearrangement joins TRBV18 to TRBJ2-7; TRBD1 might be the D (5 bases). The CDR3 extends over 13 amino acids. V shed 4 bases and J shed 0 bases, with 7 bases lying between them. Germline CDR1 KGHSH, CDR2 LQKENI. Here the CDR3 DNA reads TGTGCCAGCTCACAAGACAGCTCCTACGAGCAGTACGTC. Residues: CASSQDSSYEQYV.

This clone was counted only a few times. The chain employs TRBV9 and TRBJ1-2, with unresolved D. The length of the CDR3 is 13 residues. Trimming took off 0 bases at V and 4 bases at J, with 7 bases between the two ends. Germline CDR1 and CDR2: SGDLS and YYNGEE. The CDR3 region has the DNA TGTGCCAGCAGCGTAGGAGGTTCCTATGGCTACACCTTC. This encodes CASSVGGSYGYTF.

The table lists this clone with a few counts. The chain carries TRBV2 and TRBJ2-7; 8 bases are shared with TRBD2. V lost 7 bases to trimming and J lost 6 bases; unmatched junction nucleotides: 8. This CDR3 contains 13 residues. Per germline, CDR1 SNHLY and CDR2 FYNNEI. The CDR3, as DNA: TGTGCCAGCACTACGACTAGCGCACGCGAGCAGTACGTC. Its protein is CASTTTSAREQYV.

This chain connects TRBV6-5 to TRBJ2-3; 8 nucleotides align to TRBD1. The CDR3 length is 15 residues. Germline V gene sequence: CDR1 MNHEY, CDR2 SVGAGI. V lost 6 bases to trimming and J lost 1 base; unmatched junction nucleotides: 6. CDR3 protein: CASSDRGRGTDTQYF. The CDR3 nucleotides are TGTGCCAGCAGCGACAGGGGCAGGGGCACAGATACGCAGTATTTT.

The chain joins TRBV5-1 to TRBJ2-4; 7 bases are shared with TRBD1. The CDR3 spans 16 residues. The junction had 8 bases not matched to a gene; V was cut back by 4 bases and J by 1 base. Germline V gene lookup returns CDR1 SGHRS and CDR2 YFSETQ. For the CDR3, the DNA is TGCGCCAGCAGCCTAGGGGGCGCGCCGGCCAAAAACATTCAGTACTTC. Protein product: CASSLGGAPAKNIQYF.